This T cell receptor (beta chain) is drawn from a study of cytomegalovirus exposure and HLA in healthy donors. Study outcomes and limitations: Within an earlier analysis, most TCR beta V segments proved productive either about 87% or about 30% of the time.

PCR employed 60 Vbeta and 13 Jbeta primers. Original methodology: An analysis performed later counted about 80 million unique TCR beta chains (roughly 10 million of them shared). The data were produced by immunoSEQ multiplex PCR, yet TCRdb's version contains in-frame clones alone and is incomplete. V and J calls and clone size are given by that table; D and trimming were obtained from the DNA. The sample lists 95,000 to 150,000 clones; around 78% were seen once. This clone was detected only a few times. Its target is not known. This CDR3 has 14 residues. The germline CDR1 and CDR2 sequences are GTSNPN and SVGIG (reference sequence). Trimming took 0 bases from V and 4 from J; bases not matched to a gene: 0.

Material for sequencing was PBMCs. V is TRBV30 and J is TRBJ2-7; 13 bases align to TRBD2. The TCR comes from a woman in her twenties or thirties in good health and CMV-seropositive. The CDR3 spells CAWSVLAGGYEQYF. CDR3 DNA sequence: TGTGCCTGGAGTGTACTAGCGGGGGGGTACGAGCAGTACTTC. Complete variable domain (other parts from reference TRBV30 and TRBJ2-7): SQTIHQWPATLVQPVGSPLSLECTVEGTSNPNLYWYRQAAGRGLQLLFYSVGIGQISSEVPQNLSASRPQDRQFILSSKKLLLSDSGFYLCAWSVLAGGYEQYFGPGTRLTVT.